This T cell receptor (beta chain) was identified during a study of graft-versus-host responses after intestinal transplantation (dated by TCRdb to about 2021). For the wider study: The transplants that recipients got were multivisceral, liver-intestinal, or isolated intestinal. Every recipient was given anti-thymocyte globulin induction, then maintenance tacrolimus and steroids for about three years. Instead of going to the commercial service, samples from a few later patients were sequenced in-house on an Illumina MiSeq and processed with MiXCR. Alloreactive clones were identified by sequencing pre-transplant mixed lymphocyte reaction products and comparing them with unstimulated pre-transplant donor and recipient T cells. After intestinal transplantation, graft-versus-host and host-versus-graft alloreactive T cell clones were followed in the graft, circulation and bone marrow using bulk TCR-beta CDR3 sequencing. A cohort of roughly 25 intestinal transplant recipients, including one retransplant, was enrolled, and 3 patients lacking pretransplant specimens were excluded. Donor T cell macrochimerism was defined as a peak of at least 4% donor T cells among recipient peripheral blood mononuclear cells.

Via the germline V gene, CDR1 is KGHSH and CDR2 LQKENI. V sheds 2 bases and J sheds 8 bases, leaving 13 bases between their ends. Including the terminal cysteine and phenylalanine, the CDR3 comprises 15 residues. Only CDR3 DNA is held: 45 bases, read in frame from base 1. Sample time point, as interpreted from the label and publication: cells obtained before transplantation from donor or recipient. CD3+CD4+ and CD3+CD8+ populations were FACS-sorted from unstimulated pre-transplant donor and recipient cells taken from spleen or lymph nodes. The library was prepared using the immunoSEQ multiplex PCR assay. In most patients, genomic DNA was isolated using the Qiagen DNeasy Blood and Tissue Kit and sent frozen to Adaptive Biotechnologies for TCR sequencing. For most patients, high-throughput TCR-beta CDR3 sequencing of genomic DNA was performed by Adaptive Biotechnologies. The study's processing was this. Adaptive's ImmunoSEQ software supplied the TCR sequencing data for 15 to 20 patients, while MiXCR and VDJtools were used to process a few other patients. To correct CD4 versus CD8 sorting errors, any sequence found in both subsets at a frequency ratio below 5:1 was removed. CDR3 nucleotide sequences shared by donor and recipient were removed because the origin of these sequences could not be assigned. To be classed as alloreactive, a clone needed at least 2-fold expansion over unstimulated cells and a minimum CFSE-low frequency of 0.002% (template counts) or 0.001% (read counts). A clone was considered mappable if detected in the sequenced pre-transplant spleen, lymph node, or MLR CFSE-low populations of the donor or recipient. The cumulative frequency of alloreactive clones was calculated as a percentage of all sequences, weighted by copy number. TCRdb retrieved this table from immuneACCESS and kept in-frame rearrangements only. Not all clones are present; in checked studies, unresolved V genes account for under half, and no reason is known for the remainder. V, J and clone size derive from that table, while D and trimming were established from the DNA sequence. Counted in this sample were 80,000 to 100,000 clones; roughly 89% of them appeared once. The ten most abundant clones make up roughly 0.35% of the sample.

As to this clone: Its antigen remains unidentified. Base qualities were left out, and no much larger clone turns up one base away.

What the authors observed across the whole study: In patients with donor T cell macrochimerism, the allografts had high GvH to HvG T cell clonal ratios. Early after transplant, declines in HvG clones were associated with peak levels of circulating GvH clones. Conclusions were limited by the relatively low number and heterogeneity of intestinal transplant patients. GvH clones were detected in recipient bone marrow, and some of these GvH clones were observed earlier in ileal mucosa or blood, consistent with an intestinal mucosal origin.

This sequence originates from a human donor who received an intestinal transplant. In this chain, TRBV18 is recombined with TRBJ1-6; no confident D gene assignment can be made. Source: unstimulated CD4+ T cells sorted from spleen or lymph node cells, taken before intestinal transplant. In nucleotides, the sequence is TGTGCCAGCTCACCAACCACTAATATCGATTCACCCCTCCACTTT. The encoded protein is CASSPTTNIDSPLHF.